The present entry profiles one T cell receptor beta chain with its context. Per the germline V gene, CDR1 is SEHNR and CDR2 is FQNEAQ (reference sequence). CDR3 length equals 15 residues. Trimming took off 4 bases at V and 1 base at J, with 13 bases between the two ends. The data were taken from a study of blood T cell repertoires in COVID-19. For the study at large: Italy, Spain and the United States were the sources of the convalescent and acute COVID-19 samples.

Original analysis: Nucleated cell counts were estimated from reference gene primer amplification. Profiled with immunoSEQ multiplex PCR; TCRdb holds only in-frame clones, not every one. V and J calls and clone size are copied from that table; D and trimming were computed from the DNA. This table has some 38,000 clones, about 80% appearing once. The sample consisted of peripheral blood. The genes are TRBV7-9 and TRBJ1-1, with D perhaps matching TRBD1 (6 bases). This receptor was obtained from a woman in her 70s with acute or convalescent COVID-19. CDR3 loop: CASSSQGTGNTEAFF. The CDR3 bases are TGTGCCAGCAGCTCACAGGGAACGGGGAACACTGAAGCTTTCTTT.